This TCR beta chain was sequenced for a study of regulatory T cells in long-lasting Graves disease. HTBI primers from iRepertoire and Arm-PCR of CDR3 regions yielded the TCR beta libraries. In the original analysis: The identification of 55 to 70 TRBV and around 15 TRBJ segments was made across samples. Each CDR3 protein is one row after TCRdb ran MiXCR on the multiplex PCR reads. These V and J calls derive from TCRdb rather than the authors' analysis. The profile shows 250,000 or so distinct CDR3 sequences, around 19% of them singletons. As to time point: newly diagnosed GD, antithyroid drugs for less than 3 months. PBMC-derived RNA was used for the TCR library. This clonotype was counted ten times or more. Trimming stripped 0 bases from V and 7 bases from J, with 18 bases between. Germline V lookup: CDR1 SGHVS, CDR2 FQNEAQ. This CDR3 contains 16 residues. The sample was also reused in another study, on T cells in Graves' hyperthyroidism and ophthalmopathy. That paper adds: The authors deemed Graves' hyperthyroidism stable absent ophthalmopathy progression within 18 months.

Sequenced material: peripheral blood mononuclear cells (PBMCs), taken at new diagnosis, from a patient treated with antithyroid drugs. The TCR originated in a woman younger than 45 with Graves disease. The J gene is TRBJ1-2, the V gene TRBV7-8; no firm D call. CDR3 sequence (DNA): TGTGCCAGCAGCTTAGCGCGGGGAACAGAGGCGGGTGGCTACACCTTC. Its translation is CASSLARGTEAGGYTF.